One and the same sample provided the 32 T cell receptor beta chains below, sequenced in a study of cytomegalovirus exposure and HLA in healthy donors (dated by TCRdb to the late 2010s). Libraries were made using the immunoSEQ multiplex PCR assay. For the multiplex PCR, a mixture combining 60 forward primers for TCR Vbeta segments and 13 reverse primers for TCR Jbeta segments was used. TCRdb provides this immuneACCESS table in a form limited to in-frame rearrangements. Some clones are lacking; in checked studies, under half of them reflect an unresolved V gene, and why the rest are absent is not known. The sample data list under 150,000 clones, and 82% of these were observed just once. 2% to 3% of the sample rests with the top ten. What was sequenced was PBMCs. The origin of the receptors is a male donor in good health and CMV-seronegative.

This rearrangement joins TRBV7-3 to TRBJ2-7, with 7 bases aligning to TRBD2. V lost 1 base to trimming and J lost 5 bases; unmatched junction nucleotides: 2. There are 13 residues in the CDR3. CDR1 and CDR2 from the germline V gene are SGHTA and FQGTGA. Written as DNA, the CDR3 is TGTGCCAGCAGCTTAAGAGGGACTAACGAGCAGTACTTC. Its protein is CASSLRGTNEQYF.

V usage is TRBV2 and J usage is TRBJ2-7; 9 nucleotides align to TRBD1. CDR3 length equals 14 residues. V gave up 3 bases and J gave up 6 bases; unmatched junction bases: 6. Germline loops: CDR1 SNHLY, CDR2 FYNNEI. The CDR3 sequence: CASSDGTGRREQYF. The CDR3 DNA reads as TGTGCCAGCAGTGACGGGACAGGGCGGCGCGAGCAGTACTTC.

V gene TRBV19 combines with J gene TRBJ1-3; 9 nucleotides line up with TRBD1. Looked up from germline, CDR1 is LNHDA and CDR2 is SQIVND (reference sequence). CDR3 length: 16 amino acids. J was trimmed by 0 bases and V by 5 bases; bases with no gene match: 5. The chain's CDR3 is CASSFRDRASGNTIYF. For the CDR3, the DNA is TGTGCCAGTAGTTTCCGGGACAGGGCCTCTGGAAACACCATATATTTT.

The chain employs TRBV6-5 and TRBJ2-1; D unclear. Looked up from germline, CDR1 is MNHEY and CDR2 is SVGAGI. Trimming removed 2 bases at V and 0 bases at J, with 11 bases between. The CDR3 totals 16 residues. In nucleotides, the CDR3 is TGTGCCAGCAGTTACGATCGGGTCCCCTCCTACAATGAGCAGTTCTTC. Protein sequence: CASSYDRVPSYNEQFF.

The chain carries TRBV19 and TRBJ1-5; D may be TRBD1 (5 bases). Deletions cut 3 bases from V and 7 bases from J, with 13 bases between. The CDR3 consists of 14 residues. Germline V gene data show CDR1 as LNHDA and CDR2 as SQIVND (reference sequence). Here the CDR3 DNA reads TGTGCCAGTAGTATTTGGCGGGGGGTACAGCCCCAGCATTTT. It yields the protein CASSIWRGVQPQHF.

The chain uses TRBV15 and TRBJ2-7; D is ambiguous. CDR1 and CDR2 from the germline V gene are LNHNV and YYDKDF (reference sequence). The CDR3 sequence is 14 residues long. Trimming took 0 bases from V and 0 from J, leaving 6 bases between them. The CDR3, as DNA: TGTGCCACCAGCAGAGATCTAGGCTCCTACGAGCAGTACTTC. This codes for CATSRDLGSYEQYF.

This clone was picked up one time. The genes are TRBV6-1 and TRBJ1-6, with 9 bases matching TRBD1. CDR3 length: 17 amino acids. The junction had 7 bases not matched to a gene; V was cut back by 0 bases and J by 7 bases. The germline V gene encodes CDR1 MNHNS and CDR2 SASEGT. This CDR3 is CASSEAGTGWTNSPLHF. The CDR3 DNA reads TGTGCCAGCAGTGAAGCGGGGACAGGGTGGACCAATTCACCCCTCCACTTT.

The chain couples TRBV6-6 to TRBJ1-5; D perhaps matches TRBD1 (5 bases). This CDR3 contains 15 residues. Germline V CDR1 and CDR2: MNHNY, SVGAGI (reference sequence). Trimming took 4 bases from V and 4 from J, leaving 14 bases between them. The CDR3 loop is CASSSPPEGNQPQHF. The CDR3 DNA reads TGTGCCAGCAGTTCCCCTCCGGAGGGGAATCAGCCCCAGCATTTT.

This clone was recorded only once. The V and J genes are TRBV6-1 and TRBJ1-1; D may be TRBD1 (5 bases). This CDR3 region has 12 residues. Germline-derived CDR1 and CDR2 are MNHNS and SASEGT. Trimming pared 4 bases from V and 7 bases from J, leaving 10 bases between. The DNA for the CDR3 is TGTGCCAGCAGTGTCGCGGGGGTTGAAGCTTTCTTT. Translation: CASSVAGVEAFF.

The CDR3 region has the DNA TGCAGCGCCGGGACTAGCGGGAACTACGAGCAATACTTC. It specifies CSAGTSGNYEQYF. The chain joins TRBV29-1 to TRBJ2-5; 13 bases match TRBD2. J gave up 14 bases and V 7 bases, and 13 bases lay outside the gene matches. The CDR3 has 13 residues. In germline, CDR1 is SQVTM, CDR2 ANQGSEA. Looking up the rest from reference TRBV29-1 and TRBJ2-5 gives the full variable domain: SAVISQKPSRDICQRGTSLTIQCQVDSQVTMMFWYRQQPGQSLTLIATANQGSEATYESGFVIDKFPISRPNLTFSTLTVSNMSPEDSSIYLCSAGTSGNYEQYFGPGTRLLVL.

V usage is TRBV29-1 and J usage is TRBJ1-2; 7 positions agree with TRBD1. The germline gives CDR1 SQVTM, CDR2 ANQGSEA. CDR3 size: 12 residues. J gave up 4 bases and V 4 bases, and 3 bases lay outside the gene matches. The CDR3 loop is CSVAGQSYGYTF. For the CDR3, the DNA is TGCAGCGTTGCGGGACAGTCCTATGGCTACACCTTC. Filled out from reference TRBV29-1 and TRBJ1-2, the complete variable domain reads SAVISQKPSRDICQRGTSLTIQCQVDSQVTMMFWYRQQPGQSLTLIATANQGSEATYESGFVIDKFPISRPNLTFSTLTVSNMSPEDSSIYLCSVAGQSYGYTFGSGTRLTVV.

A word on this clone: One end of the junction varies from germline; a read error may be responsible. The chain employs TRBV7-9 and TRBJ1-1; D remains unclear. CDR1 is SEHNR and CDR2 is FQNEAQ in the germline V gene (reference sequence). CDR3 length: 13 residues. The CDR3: CSSSLGMNTEAFF. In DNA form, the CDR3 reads TGTTCCAGCAGCTTAGGTATGAACACTGAAGCTTTCTTT.

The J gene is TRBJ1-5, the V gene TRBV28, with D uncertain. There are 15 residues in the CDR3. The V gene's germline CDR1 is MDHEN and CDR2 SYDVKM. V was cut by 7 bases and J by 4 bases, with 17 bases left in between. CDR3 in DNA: TGTGCCAGCACCTCCCCGGGAGGGCCGAATCAGCCCCAGCATTTT. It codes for CASTSPGGPNQPQHF. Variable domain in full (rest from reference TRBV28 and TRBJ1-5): DVKVTQSSRYLVKRTGEKVFLECVQDMDHENMFWYRQDPGLGLRLIYFSYDVKMKEKGDIPEGYSVSREKKERFSLILESASTNQTSMYLCASTSPGGPNQPQHFGDGTRLSIL.

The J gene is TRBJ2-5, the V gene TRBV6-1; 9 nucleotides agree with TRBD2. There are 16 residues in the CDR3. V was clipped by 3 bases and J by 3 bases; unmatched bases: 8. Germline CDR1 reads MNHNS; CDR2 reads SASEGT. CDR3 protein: CASSERAGGPEETQYF. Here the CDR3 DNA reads TGTGCCAGCAGTGAGCGCGCGGGAGGGCCGGAAGAGACCCAGTACTTC.

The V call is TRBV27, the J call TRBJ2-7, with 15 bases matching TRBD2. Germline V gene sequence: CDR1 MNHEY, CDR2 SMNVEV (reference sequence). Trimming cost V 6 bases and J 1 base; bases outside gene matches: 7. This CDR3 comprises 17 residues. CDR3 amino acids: CASSPGLAGGFSYEQYF. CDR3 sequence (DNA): TGTGCCAGCAGCCCGGGACTAGCGGGAGGCTTTTCCTACGAGCAGTACTTC.

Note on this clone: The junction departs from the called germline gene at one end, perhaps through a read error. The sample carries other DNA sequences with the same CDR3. CDR3 bases: TGCAGCGTTGATATGAGGGACACTGAGGCTTTCTTT. Protein: CSVDMRDTEAFF. V and J are TRBV29-1 and TRBJ1-1, with D possibly being TRBD1 (6 bases). This CDR3 has 12 amino acids. In germline, CDR1 is SQVTM, CDR2 ANQGSEA.

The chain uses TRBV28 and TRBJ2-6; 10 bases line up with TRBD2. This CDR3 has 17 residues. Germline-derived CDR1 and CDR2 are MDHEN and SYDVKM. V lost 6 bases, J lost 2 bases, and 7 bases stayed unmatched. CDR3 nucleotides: TGTGCCAGCAGAGGGGGAGCGGGAGGGCCTGGGGCCAACGTCCTGACTTTC. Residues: CASRGGAGGPGANVLTF. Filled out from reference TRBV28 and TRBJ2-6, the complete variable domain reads DVKVTQSSRYLVKRTGEKVFLECVQDMDHENMFWYRQDPGLGLRLIYFSYDVKMKEKGDIPEGYSVSREKKERFSLILESASTNQTSMYLCASRGGAGGPGANVLTFGAGSRLTVL.

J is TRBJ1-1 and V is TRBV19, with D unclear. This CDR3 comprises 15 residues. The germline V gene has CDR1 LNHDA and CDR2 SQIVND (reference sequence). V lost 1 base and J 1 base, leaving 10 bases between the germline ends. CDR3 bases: TGTGCCAGTAGTATAGTCGGGGTTGGGAACACTGAAGCTTTCTTT. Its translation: CASSIVGVGNTEAFF.

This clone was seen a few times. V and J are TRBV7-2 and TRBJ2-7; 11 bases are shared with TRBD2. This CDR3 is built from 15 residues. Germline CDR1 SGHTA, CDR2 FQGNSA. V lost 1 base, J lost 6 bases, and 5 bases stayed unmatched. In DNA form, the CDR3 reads TGTGCCAGCAGCTTAGAGGCTAGCGGGAGGCTCGAGCAGTACTTC. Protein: CASSLEASGRLEQYF.

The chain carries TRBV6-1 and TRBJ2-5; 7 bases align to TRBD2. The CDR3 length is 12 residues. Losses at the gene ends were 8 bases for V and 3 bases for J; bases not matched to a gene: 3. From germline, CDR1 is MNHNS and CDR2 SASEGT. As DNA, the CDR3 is TGTGCCAGCCTAGCGGCCAAAGAGACCCAGTACTTC. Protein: CASLAAKETQYF.

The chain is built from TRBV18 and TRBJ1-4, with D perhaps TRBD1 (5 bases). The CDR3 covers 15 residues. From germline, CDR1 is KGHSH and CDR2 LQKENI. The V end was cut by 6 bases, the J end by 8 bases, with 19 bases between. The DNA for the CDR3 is TGTGCCAGCTCCGACCTCGGGGGTCGTGGAGAAAAACTGTTTTTT. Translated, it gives CASSDLGGRGEKLFF.

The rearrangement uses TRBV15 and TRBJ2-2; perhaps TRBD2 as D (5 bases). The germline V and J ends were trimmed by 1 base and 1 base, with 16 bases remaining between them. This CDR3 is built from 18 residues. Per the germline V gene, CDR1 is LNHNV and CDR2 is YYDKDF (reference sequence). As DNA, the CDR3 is TGTGCCACCAGCAGAGGGTTTGGTTCGGGAATGAACACCGGGGAGCTGTTTTTT. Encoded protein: CATSRGFGSGMNTGELFF.

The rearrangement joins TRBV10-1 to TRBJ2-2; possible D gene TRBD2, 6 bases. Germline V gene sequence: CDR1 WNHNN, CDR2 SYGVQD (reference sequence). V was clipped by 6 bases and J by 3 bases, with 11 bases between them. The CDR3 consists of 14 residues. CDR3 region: CASSQTGDTGELFF. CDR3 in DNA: TGCGCCAGCAGCCAGACGGGGGACACCGGGGAGCTGTTTTTT.

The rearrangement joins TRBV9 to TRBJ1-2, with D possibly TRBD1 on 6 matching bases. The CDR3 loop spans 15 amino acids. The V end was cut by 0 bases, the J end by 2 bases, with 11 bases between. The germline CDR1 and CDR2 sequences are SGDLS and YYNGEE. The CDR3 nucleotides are TGTGCCAGCAGCGTAGCCCCCCAGGGGAACTATGGCTACACCTTC. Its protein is CASSVAPQGNYGYTF.

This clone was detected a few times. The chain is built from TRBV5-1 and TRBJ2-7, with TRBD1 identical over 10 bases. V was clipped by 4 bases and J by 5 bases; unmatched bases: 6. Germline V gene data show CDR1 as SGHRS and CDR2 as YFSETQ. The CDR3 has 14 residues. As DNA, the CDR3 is TGCGCCAGCAGCGTGGACAGGGGGTTCGACGAGCAGTACTTC. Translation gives CASSVDRGFDEQYF.

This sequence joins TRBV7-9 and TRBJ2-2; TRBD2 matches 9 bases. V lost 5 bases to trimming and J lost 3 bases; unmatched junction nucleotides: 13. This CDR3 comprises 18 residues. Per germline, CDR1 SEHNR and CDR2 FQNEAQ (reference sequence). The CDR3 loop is CASSRTLAGVRDTGELFF. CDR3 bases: TGTGCCAGCAGCCGGACCTTAGCGGGAGTGAGAGACACCGGGGAGCTGTTTTTT.

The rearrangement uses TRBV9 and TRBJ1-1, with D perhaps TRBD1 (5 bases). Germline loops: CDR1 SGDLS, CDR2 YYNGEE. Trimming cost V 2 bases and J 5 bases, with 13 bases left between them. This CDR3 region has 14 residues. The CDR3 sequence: CASSVSGLRTEAFF. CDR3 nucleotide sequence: TGTGCCAGCAGCGTGTCAGGGTTAAGGACTGAAGCTTTCTTT.

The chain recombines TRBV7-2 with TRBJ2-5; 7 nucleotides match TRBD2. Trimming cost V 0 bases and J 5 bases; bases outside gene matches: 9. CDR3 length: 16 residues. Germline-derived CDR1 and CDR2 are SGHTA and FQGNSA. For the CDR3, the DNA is TGTGCCAGCAGCTTAGCGTCGGCGGGAGTAGGGGAGACCCAGTACTTC. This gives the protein CASSLASAGVGETQYF.

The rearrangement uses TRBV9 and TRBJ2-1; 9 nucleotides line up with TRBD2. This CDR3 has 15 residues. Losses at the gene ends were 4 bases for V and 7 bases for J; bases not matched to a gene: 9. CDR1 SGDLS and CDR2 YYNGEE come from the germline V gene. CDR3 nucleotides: TGTGCCAGCAGCCCCCGGAGTAGCGGGAGAAATGAGCAGTTCTTC. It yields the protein CASSPRSSGRNEQFF.

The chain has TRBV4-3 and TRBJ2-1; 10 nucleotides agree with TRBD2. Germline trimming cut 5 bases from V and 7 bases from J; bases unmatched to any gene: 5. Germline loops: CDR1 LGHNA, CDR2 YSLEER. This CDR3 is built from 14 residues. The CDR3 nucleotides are TGCGCCAGCAGCACAGCGGGAGGGGCGAATGAGCAGTTCTTC. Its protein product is CASSTAGGANEQFF.

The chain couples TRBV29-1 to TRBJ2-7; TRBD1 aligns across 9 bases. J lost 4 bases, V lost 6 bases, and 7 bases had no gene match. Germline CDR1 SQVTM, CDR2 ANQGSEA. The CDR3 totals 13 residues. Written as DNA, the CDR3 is TGCAGCGTGGCCCGGGACAGGGCGTACGAGCAGTACTTC. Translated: CSVARDRAYEQYF.

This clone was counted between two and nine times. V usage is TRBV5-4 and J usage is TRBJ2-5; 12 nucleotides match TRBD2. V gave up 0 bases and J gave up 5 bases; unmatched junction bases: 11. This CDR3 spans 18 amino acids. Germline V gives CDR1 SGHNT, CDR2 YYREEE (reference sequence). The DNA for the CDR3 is TGTGCCAGCAGCTTGGGAGGAACAGGGCTAGCGGGAGGGGAGACCCAGTACTTC. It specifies CASSLGGTGLAGGETQYF.